This is a list of T cell receptor beta chains from one sample in a study of neurological immune-mediated disorders. TCRdb processed the 5' RACE reads anew with MiXCR; each CDR3 protein has one entry. In the table there are under 40,000 distinct CDR3 sequences, less than 8.5% of which are singletons. The sequenced sample was PBMCs. Receptors were obtained from a woman in her forties in good health. CDR3s include the opening cysteine and the closing phenylalanine or tryptophan. Fields, in order: D gene, J gene, clone size, V gene, CDR3 DNA, CDR3 protein. The D gene is left open where the match is weak. Rows may omit the clone size; those that give it use once, few, many or a size class.

- TRBJ2-1 many TRBV11-2 TGTGCCAGCAGCTTAAGAGGAGACAATGAGCAGTTCTTC CASSLRGDNEQFF
TRBD1 TRBJ2-2 many TRBV7-9 TGTGCCAGCAGCCCCAGGACAGGCTCGAACACCGGGGAGCTGTTTTTT CASSPRTGSNTGELFF
TRBD2 TRBJ2-4 many TRBV18 TGTGCCAGCTCACCACCTGAGCTAGCGGGAGGACTTCTAGCCAAAAACATTCAGTACTTC CASSPPELAGGLLAKNIQYF
- TRBJ2-2 many TRBV5-5 TGTGCCAGCAGCTTGGGACAGGAGAACACCGGGGAGCTGTTTTTT CASSLGQENTGELFF
TRBD2 TRBJ2-1 - TRBV19 TGTGCCAGTAGTTGGGGACTAGCGGGAGAGGGTGAGCAGTTCTTC CASSWGLAGEGEQFF
- TRBJ2-1 many TRBV29-1 TGCAGCGTTGAAGAGGGGGGAAATGAGCAGTTCTTC CSVEEGGNEQFF
TRBD2 TRBJ2-2 many TRBV4-2 TGTGCCAGCAGCCAAACTAGCGGGAACACCGGGGAGCTGTTTTTT CASSQTSGNTGELFF
TRBD1 TRBJ1-4 many TRBV28 TGTGCCAGCAGTCCGGGGACAGGGTACGAAAAACTGTTTTTT CASSPGTGYEKLFF
TRBD1 TRBJ1-1 many TRBV7-9 TGTGCCAGCAGCTTCCCGGACAGGGGTGGTGCTGAAGCTTTCTTT CASSFPDRGGAEAFF
- TRBJ2-2 many TRBV24-1 TGTGCCACCGGAGGGGATGCGACCGGGGAGCTGTTTTTT CATGGDATGELFF
TRBD1 TRBJ1-4 many TRBV2 TGTGCCAGCTTGGACAGGGTAACCGAAAAACTGTTTTTT CASLDRVTEKLFF
TRBD1 TRBJ1-1 many TRBV20-1 TGCAGTGCTAGAGATCGATTTGAAAGGGGGCGGACTGAAGCTTTCTTT CSARDRFERGRTEAFF
TRBD1 TRBJ2-7 many TRBV6-1 TGTGCCAGCAGCGATCCGGGGACAGGGGACGAGCAGTACTTC CASSDPGTGDEQYF
- TRBJ1-5 many TRBV2 TGTGCCAGCAGTGAAGGTGGGGGGAATCAGCCCCAGCATTTT CASSEGGGNQPQHF
- TRBJ1-2 many TRBV20-1 TGCAGTGCTGCGTACCCCAAGAATGGCTACACCTTC CSAAYPKNGYTF
- TRBJ2-3 many TRBV3-1 TGTGCCAGCAGCCAAGATGGGTTAGCGACAGGCACAGATACGCAGTATTTT CASSQDGLATGTDTQYF
- TRBJ2-1 many TRBV7-9 TGTGCCAGCAGCTTAAGAGGCCATGAGCAGTTCTTC CASSLRGHEQFF
- TRBJ2-3 many TRBV28 TGTGCCAGCAGTTCCGTATATGTGGGGGCCCGCACAGATACGCAGTATTTT CASSSVYVGARTDTQYF
- TRBJ1-1 many TRBV3-1 TGTGCCAGCAGCCGGGAGCCGAACACTGAAGCTTTCTTT CASSREPNTEAFF
TRBD1 TRBJ2-4 few TRBV24-1 TGTGCCACCAGTTCTGCCCCTCGGACAGGGGGGAGGAACATTCAGTACTTC CATSSAPRTGGRNIQYF